Each of the 13 T cell receptor beta chains below was sequenced from the same sample in a study of shared T cell receptors in the human thymus. Sequenced by immunoSEQ multiplex PCR; TCRdb stores in-frame clones only, minus some. The sample yields about 660,000 clones, around nine tenths seen once. These data were likewise used in another study, on human thymus T cells.

Sample: thymocytes. These receptor sequences come from a boy in the first two years of life with a congenital heart defect.

The chain employs TRBV12-2 and TRBJ2-1; the table's D call TRBD2 went unverified against the DNA. TRBV12-2 corresponds to a pseudogene. The CDR3 is 17 residues long. Here the CDR3 DNA reads TGTGCAAGTCGCTTAGGGGGACTAGCGGGAGGCCCTCTTGAGCAGTTCTTC. As protein: CASRLGGLAGGPLEQFF.

This sequence joins TRBV5-4 and TRBJ2-1; D possibly corresponds to TRBD1 (5 bases). CDR1 is SGHNT and CDR2 is YYREEE in the germline V gene (reference sequence). The V gene lost 0 bases and the J gene lost 6 bases, with 16 bases spanning the gap. The CDR3 length is 16 residues. CDR3 protein: CASSLGQIFLGNEQFF. The CDR3 DNA reads as TGTGCCAGCAGCTTGGGACAGATCTTCCTTGGCAATGAGCAGTTCTTC.

The chain employs TRBV6-5 and TRBJ2-2; 7 bases match TRBD2. Germline assignment: CDR1 MNHEY and CDR2 SVGAGI. The V segment lost 5 bases and the J segment 6 bases; nucleotides outside the gene matches: 9. This CDR3 has 15 residues. In nucleotides, the CDR3 is TGTGCCAGCAGTCGGGCGGGAGAGAAAGCCGGGGAGCTGTTTTTT. Encoded protein: CASSRAGEKAGELFF.

This chain joins TRBV28 and TRBJ1-5; 7 nucleotides align to TRBD1. CDR1 MDHEN and CDR2 SYDVKM come from the germline V gene. There are 19 residues in the CDR3. Trimming cost V 5 bases and J 0 bases; bases outside gene matches: 16. The CDR3 region has the DNA TGTGCCAGCAGTCCTAGGGACAGTCTGGGGCACGATAGCAATCAGCCCCAGCATTTT. This codes for CASSPRDSLGHDSNQPQHF.

This chain uses TRBV6-5 with TRBJ2-7; D is possibly TRBD1 (6 bases). CDR1 is MNHEY, CDR2 SVGAGI, per germline. This CDR3 has 16 amino acids. Trimming left V 2 bases short and J 6 bases short, with 20 bases between. The CDR3 coding sequence is TGTGCCAGCAGTTACCTCCACAGGGCAGGAGTGGGCGAGCAGTACTTC. Residues: CASSYLHRAGVGEQYF.

The J gene is TRBJ2-7, the V gene TRBV5-1; TRBD1 matches at 7 bases. Trimming at V came to 2 bases and at J to 5 bases, leaving 16 bases not matched to a gene. CDR3 size: 17 residues. The germline V gene has CDR1 SGHRS and CDR2 YFSETQ. The CDR3 DNA is TGCGCCAGCAGCTTAAATCCCCCTAGGGCAGGGGGAGACGAGCAGTACTTC. Protein product: CASSLNPPRAGGDEQYF.

The chain carries TRBV6-5 and TRBJ2-7; 8 bases align to TRBD1. V lost 6 bases, J lost 6 bases, and 13 bases stayed unmatched. In germline, CDR1 is MNHEY, CDR2 SVGAGI. This CDR3 has 15 residues. CDR3 nucleotide sequence: TGTGCCAGCAGGCGATTGGTTCGAGACAGGGGCGAGCAGTACTTC. Translated, it gives CASRRLVRDRGEQYF.

This rearrangement joins TRBV4-1 to TRBJ2-7; TRBD1 agrees at 7 bases. CDR3 length: 13 amino acids. Trimming cost V 3 bases and J 3 bases; bases outside gene matches: 2. CDR1 MGHRA and CDR2 YSYEKL come from the germline V gene. The DNA of the CDR3 is TGCGCCAGCAGCCACGACAGGGACTACGAGCAGTACTTC. Translated: CASSHDRDYEQYF.

V and J are TRBV29-1 and TRBJ2-5; possibly TRBD2 for D (5 bases). The length of the CDR3 is 9 residues. Germline V gene lookup returns CDR1 SQVTM and CDR2 ANQGSEA. Trimming removed 7 bases at V and 5 bases at J, with 5 bases between. In DNA, the CDR3 is TGCAGCGCGGGGGAGACCCAGTACTTC. Translated, it gives CSAGETQYF.

The rearrangement uses TRBV27 and TRBJ1-1, with D tentatively TRBD1 (5 bases). The CDR3 is 15 amino acids. From germline, CDR1 is MNHEY and CDR2 SMNVEV (reference sequence). The ends were cut back, 5 bases at V and 7 bases at J, with 20 bases in the middle. CDR3 sequence: CASSPPSGPLHEAFF. CDR3 DNA: TGTGCCAGCAGTCCCCCATCAGGGCCCCTACATGAAGCTTTCTTT.

This chain connects TRBV4-3 to TRBJ2-5; TRBD1 might be the D (6 bases). V gave up 0 bases and J gave up 4 bases, with 18 bases separating them. Looked up from germline, CDR1 is LGHNA and CDR2 is YSLEER. CDR3 length: 17 amino acids. The CDR3 is CASSQDGQGSILETQYF. The CDR3 region has the DNA TGCGCCAGCAGCCAAGATGGGCAGGGGAGTATCCTAGAGACCCAGTACTTC.

This chain joins TRBV4-1 and TRBJ2-7, with 9 bases that match TRBD1. The CDR3 sequence is 17 residues long. From germline, CDR1 is MGHRA and CDR2 YSYEKL. V lost 3 bases to trimming and J lost 1 base; unmatched junction nucleotides: 10. The CDR3 loop is CASSHKSRDRESYEQYF. The CDR3 nucleotides read TGCGCCAGCAGCCATAAATCCCGGGACAGGGAGTCCTACGAGCAGTACTTC.

The chain joins TRBV4-1 to TRBJ2-2; 7 nucleotides match TRBD2. CDR3 length: 16 residues. Trimming at V came to 1 base and at J to 1 base, leaving 3 bases not matched to a gene. CDR1 is MGHRA, CDR2 YSYEKL, per germline. The CDR3 DNA follows: TGCGCCAGCAGCCAAGCTCGCGGGGGGAACACCGGGGAGCTGTTTTTT. Translating it yields CASSQARGGNTGELFF.